The sequence of this T cell receptor (beta chain) was determined in a study of shared T cell receptors in the human thymus. The V gene lost 8 bases and the J gene lost 7 bases, with 17 bases spanning the gap. This CDR3 is built from 13 residues. Germline CDR1 is LNHDA and CDR2 is SQIVND (reference sequence). Generated by immunoSEQ multiplex PCR, the TCRdb table keeps only in-frame clones and is missing some. The sample yields some 760,000 clones, approximately 85% seen once. This sample was also put to use in a study of human thymus T cells. As that study records: The thymus was resected at corrective cardiac surgery. Thymic and blood repertoires seemed to show skewed V and J gene use. Unrelated individuals reportedly shared highly overlapping thymic TCR repertoires.

The origin of this receptor is a girl under three years old with a congenital heart defect. The gene calls are TRBV19 and TRBJ1-1; possibly TRBD1 for D (6 bases). Sample: thymocytes. DNA for the CDR3: TGTGCCAGTCGGGACACTGTGAATTATGAAGCTTTCTTT. Encoded protein: CASRDTVNYEAFF.